The sequence of this T cell receptor beta chain was determined in a study of shared clonotypes between healthy human individuals. The assay was immunoSEQ multiplex PCR, and TCRdb's table has in-frame clones only and misses some. The sample has about 1 million clones, around four fifths seen once. Trimming at V came to 6 bases and at J to 10 bases, leaving 5 bases not matched to a gene. The CDR3 length is 14 residues. Per germline, CDR1 SNHLY and CDR2 FYNNEI. This TCR was recovered from a man aged 18 to 35 in good health. Sequencing was performed on memory CD4+ T cells sorted from blood. Regarding subset: CD45RA-negative fraction. The chain employs TRBV2 and TRBJ1-6, with 11 bases identical to TRBD1. The CDR3: CASSGQGAGSPLHF. CDR3 bases: TGTGCCAGCAGCGGACAGGGGGCAGGGTCACCCCTCCACTTT.